Listed below are T cell receptor beta chains from one sample, sequenced in a study of cytomegalovirus exposure and HLA in healthy donors. Data came from immunoSEQ multiplex PCR; TCRdb stores just in-frame clones and leaves some out. Of about 69,000 clones listed, less than 75% are singletons. The material sequenced was PBMCs. These receptor sequences come from a woman in her twenties or thirties in good health and CMV-seronegative. CDR3s include the opening cysteine and the closing phenylalanine or tryptophan. Fields, in order: clone size, J gene, D gene, V gene, CDR3 protein, CDR3 DNA. D genes are given only for firm matches. Clone sizes are given selectively: once, few, many, or a class where the clone is expanded.

abundance: .; j_gene: TRBJ2-7; d_gene: .; v_gene: TRBV11-2; CDR3aa: CASSLGGGGEQYF; CDR3nt: TGTGCCAGCAGCTTAGGGGGAGGGGGCGAGCAGTACTTC
abundance: .; j_gene: TRBJ1-2; d_gene: .; v_gene: TRBV10-3; CDR3aa: CAITETGGAGGYTF; CDR3nt: TGTGCCATCACTGAAACGGGGGGCGCGGGGGGCTACACCTTC
abundance: .; j_gene: TRBJ2-2; d_gene: TRBD1; v_gene: TRBV6-5; CDR3aa: CASSNGQGTTGELFF; CDR3nt: TGTGCCAGCAGTAACGGACAGGGGACCACCGGGGAGCTGTTTTTT
abundance: once; j_gene: TRBJ2-7; d_gene: .; v_gene: TRBV5-8; CDR3aa: CASIHSFTLSSYEQYF; CDR3nt: TGTGCCAGCATCCACTCCTTCACTCTGAGCTCCTACGAGCAGTACTTC
abundance: .; j_gene: TRBJ2-2; d_gene: .; v_gene: TRBV6-1; CDR3aa: CASRSRTGELFF; CDR3nt: TGTGCCAGCAGATCGAGGACCGGGGAGCTGTTTTTT
abundance: few; j_gene: TRBJ1-4; d_gene: TRBD1; v_gene: TRBV6-5; CDR3aa: CASSYSIGDRGEKLFF; CDR3nt: TGTGCCAGCAGTTACTCGATAGGGGACAGGGGCGAAAAACTGTTTTTT
abundance: .; j_gene: TRBJ1-3; d_gene: .; v_gene: TRBV2; CDR3aa: CASKGLLSSGNTIYF; CDR3nt: TGTGCCAGCAAAGGACTGTTAAGCTCTGGAAACACCATATATTTT
abundance: .; j_gene: TRBJ2-7; d_gene: .; v_gene: TRBV29-1; CDR3aa: CSVEDGDNSYEQYF; CDR3nt: TGCAGCGTTGAAGATGGGGACAACTCCTACGAGCAGTACTTC
abundance: .; j_gene: TRBJ2-3; d_gene: TRBD2; v_gene: TRBV6-5; CDR3aa: CASRSDWGGTQYF; CDR3nt: TGTGCCAGCAGATCGGATTGGGGGGGTACGCAGTATTTT
abundance: .; j_gene: TRBJ1-6; d_gene: .; v_gene: TRBV16; CDR3aa: CASSQFIGSPLHF; CDR3nt: TGTGCCAGCAGCCAATTTATTGGCTCACCCCTCCACTTT
abundance: .; j_gene: TRBJ2-1; d_gene: .; v_gene: TRBV15; CDR3aa: CATSRPPYNEQFF; CDR3nt: TGTGCCACCAGCAGACCTCCGTACAATGAGCAGTTCTTC
abundance: .; j_gene: TRBJ2-7; d_gene: TRBD2; v_gene: TRBV5-1; CDR3aa: CASSGGLAGVMKQYF; CDR3nt: TGCGCCAGCAGCGGAGGACTAGCGGGGGTAATGAAGCAGTACTTC
abundance: .; j_gene: TRBJ1-3; d_gene: .; v_gene: TRBV29-1; CDR3aa: CSVEDYTVSGNTIYF; CDR3nt: TGCAGCGTTGAAGATTATACAGTCTCTGGAAACACCATATATTTT
abundance: .; j_gene: TRBJ2-1; d_gene: TRBD1; v_gene: TRBV6-5; CDR3aa: CASSAGTGLVNEQFF; CDR3nt: TGTGCCAGCAGCGCCGGGACAGGGCTAGTCAATGAGCAGTTCTTC
abundance: .; j_gene: TRBJ1-2; d_gene: TRBD1; v_gene: TRBV6-1; CDR3aa: CASSLTGTGRGYTF; CDR3nt: TGTGCCAGCAGTCTTACGGGGACAGGACGGGGCTACACCTTC
abundance: few; j_gene: TRBJ2-1; d_gene: .; v_gene: TRBV27; CDR3aa: CASSSPPRGSYEQFF; CDR3nt: TGTGCCAGCAGCTCCCCTCCCCGGGGGAGTTATGAGCAGTTCTTC
abundance: .; j_gene: TRBJ2-4; d_gene: .; v_gene: TRBV9; CDR3aa: CASSRLEGNIQYF; CDR3nt: TGTGCCAGCAGCCGTCTAGAAGGAAACATTCAGTACTTC
abundance: .; j_gene: TRBJ1-2; d_gene: TRBD1; v_gene: TRBV11-2; CDR3aa: CASSSPGQGVDGYTF; CDR3nt: TGTGCCAGCAGCTCACCGGGACAGGGTGTAGATGGCTACACCTTC
abundance: .; j_gene: TRBJ2-3; d_gene: TRBD1; v_gene: TRBV5-1; CDR3aa: CASSLGRTGGTDTQYF; CDR3nt: TGCGCCAGCAGCTTGGGCAGGACAGGGGGCACAGATACGCAGTATTTT
abundance: .; j_gene: TRBJ2-1; d_gene: .; v_gene: TRBV28; CDR3aa: CASSPHWGGNNEQFF; CDR3nt: TGTGCCAGCAGTCCCCACTGGGGCGGGAACAATGAGCAGTTCTTC
abundance: .; j_gene: TRBJ2-7; d_gene: .; v_gene: TRBV6-5; CDR3aa: CASTLSPRGEQYF; CDR3nt: TGTGCCAGCACCCTATCGCCTAGGGGCGAGCAGTACTTC
abundance: once; j_gene: TRBJ1-2; d_gene: .; v_gene: TRBV29-1; CDR3aa: CSVEDRGTYGYTF; CDR3nt: TGCAGCGTTGAAGATCGGGGGACCTATGGCTACACCTTC